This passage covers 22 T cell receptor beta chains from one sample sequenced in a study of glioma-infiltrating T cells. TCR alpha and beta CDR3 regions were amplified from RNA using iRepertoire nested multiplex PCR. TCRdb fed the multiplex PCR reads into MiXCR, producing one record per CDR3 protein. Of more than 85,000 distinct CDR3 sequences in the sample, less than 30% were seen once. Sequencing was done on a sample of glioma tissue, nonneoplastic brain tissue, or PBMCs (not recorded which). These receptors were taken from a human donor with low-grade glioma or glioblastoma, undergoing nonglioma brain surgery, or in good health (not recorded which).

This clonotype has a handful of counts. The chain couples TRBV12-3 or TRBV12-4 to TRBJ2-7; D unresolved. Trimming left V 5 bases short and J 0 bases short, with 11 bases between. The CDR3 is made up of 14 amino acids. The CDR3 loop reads CASSPPQGSYEQYF. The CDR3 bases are TGTGCCAGCAGTCCCCCCCAAGGCTCCTACGAGCAGTACTTC.

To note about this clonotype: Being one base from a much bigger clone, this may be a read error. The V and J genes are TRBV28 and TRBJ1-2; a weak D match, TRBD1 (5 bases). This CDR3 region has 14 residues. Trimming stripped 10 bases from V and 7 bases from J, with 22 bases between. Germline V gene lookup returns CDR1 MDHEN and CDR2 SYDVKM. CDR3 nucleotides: TGTGCCACCGGTCGAGGGGCAGGGCTGGCTGGCTACACCTTC. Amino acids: CATGRGAGLAGYTF.

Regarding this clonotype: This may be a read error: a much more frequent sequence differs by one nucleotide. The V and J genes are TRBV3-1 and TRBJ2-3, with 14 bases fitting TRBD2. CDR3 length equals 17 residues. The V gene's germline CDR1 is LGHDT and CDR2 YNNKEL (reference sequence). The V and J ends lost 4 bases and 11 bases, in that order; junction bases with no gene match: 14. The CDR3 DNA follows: TGTGCCAGCAGCCCCACAGGGACTAGCGGGAGAAGGAATATGCAGTATTTT. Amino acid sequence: CASSPTGTSGRRNMQYF.

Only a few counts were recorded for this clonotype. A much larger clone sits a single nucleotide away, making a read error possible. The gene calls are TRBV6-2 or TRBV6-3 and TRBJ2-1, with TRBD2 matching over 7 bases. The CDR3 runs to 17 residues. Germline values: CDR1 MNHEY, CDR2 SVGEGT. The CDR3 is CASSYSLTSPYYNGQFF. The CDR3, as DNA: TGTGCCAGCAGTTACTCCCTGACTAGCCCGTACTACAATGGGCAGTTCTTC.

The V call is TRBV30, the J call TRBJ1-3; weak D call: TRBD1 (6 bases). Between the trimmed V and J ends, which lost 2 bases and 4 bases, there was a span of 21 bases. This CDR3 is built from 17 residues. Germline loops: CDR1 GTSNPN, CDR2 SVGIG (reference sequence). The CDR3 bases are TGTGCCTGGAGTTTAGCGGGGGGCGATGTGAGAGGAAACACCATATATTTT. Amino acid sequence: CAWSLAGGDVRGNTIYF.

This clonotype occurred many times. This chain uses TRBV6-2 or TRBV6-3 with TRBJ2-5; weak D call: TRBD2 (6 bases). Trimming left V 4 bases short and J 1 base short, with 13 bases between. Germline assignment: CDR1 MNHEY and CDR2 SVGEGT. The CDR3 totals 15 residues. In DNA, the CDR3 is TGTGCCAGCAGTTCACCGGGACTTCCCCAAGAGACCCAGTACTTC. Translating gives CASSSPGLPQETQYF.

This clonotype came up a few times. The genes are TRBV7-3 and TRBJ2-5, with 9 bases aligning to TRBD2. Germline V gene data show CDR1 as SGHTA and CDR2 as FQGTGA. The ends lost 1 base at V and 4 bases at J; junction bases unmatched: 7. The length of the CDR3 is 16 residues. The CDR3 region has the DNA TGTGCCAGCAGCTTAAATAGCGGGAGAGGTGGAGAGACCCAGTACTTC. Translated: CASSLNSGRGGETQYF.

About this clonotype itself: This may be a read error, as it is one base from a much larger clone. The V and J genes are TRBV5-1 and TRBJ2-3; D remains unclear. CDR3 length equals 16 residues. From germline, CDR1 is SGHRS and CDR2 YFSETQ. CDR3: CASSLAPVGSIDTQYF. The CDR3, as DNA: TGCGCCAGCAGCTTAGCCCCCGTGGGTAGCATAGATACGCAGTATTTT.

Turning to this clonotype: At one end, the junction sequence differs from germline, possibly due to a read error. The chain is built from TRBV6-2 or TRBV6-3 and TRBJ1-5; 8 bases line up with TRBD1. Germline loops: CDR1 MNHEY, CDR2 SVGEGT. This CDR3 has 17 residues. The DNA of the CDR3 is TGTTCCAGCAGTTACTCTCCCTGGGACAGGCCGAATCAGCCCCAGCATTTT. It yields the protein CSSSYSPWDRPNQPQHF.

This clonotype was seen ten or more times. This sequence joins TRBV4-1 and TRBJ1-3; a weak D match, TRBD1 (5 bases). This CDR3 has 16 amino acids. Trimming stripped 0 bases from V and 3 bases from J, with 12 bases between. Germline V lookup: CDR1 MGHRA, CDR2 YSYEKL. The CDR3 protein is CASSQDLGRLGNTIYF. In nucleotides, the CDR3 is TGCGCCAGCAGCCAAGATTTGGGACGGCTTGGAAACACCATATATTTT.

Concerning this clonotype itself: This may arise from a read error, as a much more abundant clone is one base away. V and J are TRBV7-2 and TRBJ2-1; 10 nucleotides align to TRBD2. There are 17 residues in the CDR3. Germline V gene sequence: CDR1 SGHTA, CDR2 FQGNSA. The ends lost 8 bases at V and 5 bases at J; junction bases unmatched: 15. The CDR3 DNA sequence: TGTGCCAGCGGTATACGGCTAGCGGGAGTATCCCACAATGAGCAGTTCTTC. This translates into CASGIRLAGVSHNEQFF.

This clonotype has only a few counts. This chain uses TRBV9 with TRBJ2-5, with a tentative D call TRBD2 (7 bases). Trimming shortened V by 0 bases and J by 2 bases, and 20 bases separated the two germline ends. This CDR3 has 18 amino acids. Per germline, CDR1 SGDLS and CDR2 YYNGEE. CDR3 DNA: TGTGCCAGCAGCGTAGGAGGGGGTGGTAGGGGGGGTCAAGAGACCCAGTACTTC. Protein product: CASSVGGGGRGGQETQYF.

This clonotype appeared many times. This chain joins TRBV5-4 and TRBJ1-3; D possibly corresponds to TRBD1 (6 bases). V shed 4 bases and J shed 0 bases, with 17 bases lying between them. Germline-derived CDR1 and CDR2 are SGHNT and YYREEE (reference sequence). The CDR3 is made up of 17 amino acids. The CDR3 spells CASSLQDRRLSGNTIYF. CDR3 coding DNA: TGTGCCAGCAGCCTCCAAGACAGGCGCCTCTCTGGAAACACCATATATTTT. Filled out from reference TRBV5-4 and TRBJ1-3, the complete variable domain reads ETGVTQSPTHLIKTRGQQVTLRCSSQSGHNTVSWYQQALGQGPQFIFQYYREEENGRGNFPPRFSGLQFPNYSSELNVNALELDDSALYLCASSLQDRRLSGNTIYFGEGSWLTVV.

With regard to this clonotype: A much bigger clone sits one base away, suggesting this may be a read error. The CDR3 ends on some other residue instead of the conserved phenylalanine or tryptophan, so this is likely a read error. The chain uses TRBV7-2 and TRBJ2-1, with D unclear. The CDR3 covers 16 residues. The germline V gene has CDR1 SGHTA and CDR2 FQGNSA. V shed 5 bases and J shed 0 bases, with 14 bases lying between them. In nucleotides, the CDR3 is TGTGCCAGCAGCCCGGAAAGAGGAACCTCCTACAATGAGCAGTTCTCC. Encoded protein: CASSPERGTSYNEQFS.

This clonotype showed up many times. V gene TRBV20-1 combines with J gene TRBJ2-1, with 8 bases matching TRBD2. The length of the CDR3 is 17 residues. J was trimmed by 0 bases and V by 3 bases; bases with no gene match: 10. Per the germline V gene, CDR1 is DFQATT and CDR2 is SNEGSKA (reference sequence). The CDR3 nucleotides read TGCAGTGCTAGTAGTAGCGGGGCCCAAATCTCCTACAATGAGCAGTTCTTC. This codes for CSASSSGAQISYNEQFF.

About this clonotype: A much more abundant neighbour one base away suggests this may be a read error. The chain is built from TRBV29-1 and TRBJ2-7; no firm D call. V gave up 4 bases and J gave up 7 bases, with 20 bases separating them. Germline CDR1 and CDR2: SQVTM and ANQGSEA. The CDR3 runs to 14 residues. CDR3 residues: CSVGRGLTYNEQYF. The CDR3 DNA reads TGCAGCGTTGGGCGCGGCCTTACCTACAATGAGCAGTACTTC.

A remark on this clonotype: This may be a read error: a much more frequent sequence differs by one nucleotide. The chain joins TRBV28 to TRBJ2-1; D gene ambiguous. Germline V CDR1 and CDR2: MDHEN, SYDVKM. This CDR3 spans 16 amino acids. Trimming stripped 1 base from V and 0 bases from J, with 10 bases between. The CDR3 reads CASSLSKRGSYNEQFF. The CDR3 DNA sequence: TGTGCCAGCAGTTTATCTAAGCGAGGCTCCTACAATGAGCAGTTCTTC.

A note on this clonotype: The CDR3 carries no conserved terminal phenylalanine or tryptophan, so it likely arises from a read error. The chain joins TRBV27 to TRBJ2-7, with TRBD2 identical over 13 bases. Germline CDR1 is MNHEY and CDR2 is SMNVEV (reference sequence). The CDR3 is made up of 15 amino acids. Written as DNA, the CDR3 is TGTGCCAGCAGTCCCGGGACTAGCGGGACCTACAAGCAGTACTAC. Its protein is CASSPGTSGTYKQYY.

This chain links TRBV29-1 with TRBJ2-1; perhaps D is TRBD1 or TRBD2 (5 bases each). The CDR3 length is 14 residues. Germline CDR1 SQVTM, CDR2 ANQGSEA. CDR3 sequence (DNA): TGCGGGACGACGACCCTAAGCTCCTACAATGAGCAGTTCTTC. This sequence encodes CGTTTLSSYNEQFF.

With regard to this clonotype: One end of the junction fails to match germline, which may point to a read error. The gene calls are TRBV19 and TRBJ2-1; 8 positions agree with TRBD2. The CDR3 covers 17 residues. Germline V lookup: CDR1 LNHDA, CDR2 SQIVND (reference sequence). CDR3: CASRDYPGLDPANEHFF. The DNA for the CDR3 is TGTGCCAGTAGGGATTACCCGGGACTAGACCCCGCCAATGAGCACTTCTTC. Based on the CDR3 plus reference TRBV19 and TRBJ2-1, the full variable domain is DGGITQSPKYLFRKEGQNVTLSCEQNLNHDAMYWYRQDPGQGLRLIYYSQIVNDFQKGDIAEGYSVSREKKESFPLTVTSAQKNPTAFYLCASRDYPGLDPANEHFFGPGTRLTVL.

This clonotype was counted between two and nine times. The DNA of the CDR3 is TGCAGCGTTGAAGGACCTTACACTGAAGCTTTCTTT. Protein product: CSVEGPYTEAFF. V is TRBV29-1 and J is TRBJ1-1; D is ambiguous. The CDR3 length is 12 residues. CDR1 and CDR2 from the germline V gene are SQVTM and ANQGSEA. The V and J ends lost 1 base and 3 bases respectively, with 6 bases between them.

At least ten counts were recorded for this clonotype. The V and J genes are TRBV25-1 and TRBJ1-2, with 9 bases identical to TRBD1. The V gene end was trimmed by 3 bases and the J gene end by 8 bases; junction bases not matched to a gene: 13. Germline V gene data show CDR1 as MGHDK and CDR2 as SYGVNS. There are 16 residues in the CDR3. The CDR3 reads CASSDRDRELSPGYTF. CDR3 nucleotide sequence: TGTGCCAGCAGTGACCGGGACAGGGAACTCAGTCCGGGCTACACCTTC.